These 12 T cell receptor beta chains share one sample of origin, sequenced in a study of Ad26.COV2.S vaccination and SARS-CoV-2 variants. Treatment: roughly 18 received Ad26.COV2.S at low or high dose, single or two shots; roughly 5 received placebo; per-sample allocation not given. Sampling was performed 63 days after the first vaccine or placebo injection. This table comes from immunoSEQ multiplex PCR, and its TCRdb copy is limited to in-frame clones, with some not included. This table has roughly 350,000 clones, 88% appearing once. The specimen comprised peripheral blood, sampled in a trial of Ad26.COV2.S vaccine versus placebo. These receptors all stem from a person aged 18 to 59 who received the Ad26.COV2.S COVID-19 vaccine or a placebo.

The chain is built from TRBV7-3 and TRBJ1-2, with D unresolved. V dropped 1 base and J dropped 3 bases, with 9 bases sitting between them. The CDR3 loop spans 14 amino acids. Germline CDR1 SGHTA, CDR2 FQGTGA. The CDR3 protein is CASSLRASDYGYTF. The CDR3 DNA is TGTGCCAGCAGCTTAAGGGCGTCAGACTATGGCTACACCTTC.

This chain links TRBV5-1 with TRBJ1-1; possibly TRBD1 for D (5 bases). This CDR3 has 18 amino acids. Trimming left V 0 bases short and J 4 bases short, with 22 bases between. Germline loops: CDR1 SGHRS, CDR2 YFSETQ. The chain's CDR3 is CASSLVALGGRETTEAFF. The CDR3 DNA follows: TGCGCCAGCAGCTTGGTTGCGTTGGGGGGGAGAGAGACCACTGAAGCTTTCTTT.

The V call is TRBV6-2 or TRBV6-3, the J call TRBJ2-1; 8 bases line up with TRBD2. CDR1 MNHEY and CDR2 SVGEGT come from the germline V gene. CDR3 size: 15 residues. The V gene end was trimmed by 2 bases and the J gene end by 4 bases; junction bases not matched to a gene: 4. The DNA of the CDR3 is TGTGCCAGCAGTTACATCGGGAGGGGTTACAATGAGCAGTTCTTC. Its protein is CASSYIGRGYNEQFF.

The V gene is TRBV12-3 or TRBV12-4, the J gene TRBJ2-6; unclear D gene. CDR3 length equals 12 residues. V lost 7 bases and J 2 bases, leaving 3 bases between the germline ends. In nucleotides, the CDR3 is TGTGCCAGCAAACCTGGGGCCAACGTCCTGACTTTC. Protein sequence: CASKPGANVLTF.

The chain couples TRBV29-1 to TRBJ2-7; D perhaps matches TRBD1 (6 bases). This CDR3 comprises 13 residues. Trimming stripped 7 bases from V and 0 bases from J, with 13 bases between. CDR1 is SQVTM, CDR2 ANQGSEA, per germline. The CDR3 spells CSAHRASSYEQYF. CDR3 nucleotide sequence: TGCAGCGCCCACAGGGCAAGCTCCTACGAGCAGTACTTC.

The gene calls are TRBV7-2 and TRBJ1-2, with D unresolved. V lost 1 base and J 4 bases, leaving 7 bases between the germline ends. Germline-derived CDR1 and CDR2 are SGHTA and FQGNSA. The CDR3 sequence is 13 residues long. DNA for the CDR3: TGTGCCAGCAGCTTAGATTCCGGCTATGGCTACACCTTC. Protein sequence: CASSLDSGYGYTF.

The chain uses TRBV9 and TRBJ2-1; weak D call: TRBD1 (6 bases). Trimming cost V 0 bases and J 1 base, with 11 bases left between them. CDR3 length equals 16 residues. Per germline, CDR1 SGDLS and CDR2 YYNGEE. The CDR3 nucleotides read TGTGCCAGCAGCGTAGATTCGAGGGGGTCCTACAATGAGCAGTTCTTC. It encodes CASSVDSRGSYNEQFF. The full variable domain, its missing parts supplied by reference TRBV9 and TRBJ2-1, is DSGVTQTPKHLITATGQRVTLRCSPRSGDLSVYWYQQSLDQGLQFLIQYYNGEERAKGNILERFSAQQFPDLHSELNLSSLELGDSALYFCASSVDSRGSYNEQFFGPGTRLTVL.

The table lists this clone with a count of one. This chain uses TRBV7-2 with TRBJ2-1; 9 positions match TRBD2. This CDR3 is 15 amino acids long. Germline CDR1 is SGHTA and CDR2 is FQGNSA. The V gene end was trimmed by 4 bases and the J gene end by 4 bases; junction bases not matched to a gene: 5. CDR3 nucleotide sequence: TGTGCCAGCAGCTCGCGGGAGGGCGGTTACAATGAGCAGTTCTTC. It yields the protein CASSSREGGYNEQFF.

The gene calls are TRBV4-3 and TRBJ2-7; perhaps D is TRBD1 or TRBD2 (5 bases each). CDR3 size: 16 residues. Germline CDR1 and CDR2: LGHNA and YSLEER. Trimming left V 0 bases short and J 3 bases short, with 15 bases between. CDR3 sequence reads: CASSQDGRESFYEQYF. DNA of the CDR3: TGCGCCAGCAGCCAAGATGGCAGGGAGAGCTTCTACGAGCAGTACTTC.

The rearrangement joins TRBV29-1 to TRBJ2-5; TRBD2 aligns across 11 bases. V shed 7 bases, J shed 7 bases, and the junction held 17 bases outside the gene matches. The CDR3 is 16 residues long. Germline lookup yields CDR1 SQVTM and CDR2 ANQGSEA. CDR3 coding DNA: TGCAGCGCACTATCTAGCGGGGGGATCGGTGATGGGACCCAGTACTTC. Residues: CSALSSGGIGDGTQYF.

The chain joins TRBV5-4 to TRBJ2-5; 8 positions match TRBD2. V was pared by 4 bases and J by 7 bases, with 9 bases of the junction left unmatched. The CDR3 covers 14 residues. Looked up from germline, CDR1 is SGHNT and CDR2 is YYREEE (reference sequence). The CDR3 DNA reads TGTGCCAGCAGCCCGGGGGGGCTAGCTGTGACCCAGTACTTC. This sequence encodes CASSPGGLAVTQYF. Full variable domain (missing parts from reference TRBV5-4 and TRBJ2-5): ETGVTQSPTHLIKTRGQQVTLRCSSQSGHNTVSWYQQALGQGPQFIFQYYREEENGRGNFPPRFSGLQFPNYSSELNVNALELDDSALYLCASSPGGLAVTQYFGPGTRLLVL.

This chain links TRBV5-1 with TRBJ2-7; D possibly corresponds to TRBD1 (6 bases). CDR1 and CDR2 from the germline V gene are SGHRS and YFSETQ. This CDR3 is 14 amino acids long. Deletions cut 6 bases from V and 0 bases from J, with 13 bases between. CDR3 sequence reads: CASKDTGYSYEQYF. The CDR3 DNA sequence: TGCGCCAGCAAGGATACAGGGTACTCCTACGAGCAGTACTTC.